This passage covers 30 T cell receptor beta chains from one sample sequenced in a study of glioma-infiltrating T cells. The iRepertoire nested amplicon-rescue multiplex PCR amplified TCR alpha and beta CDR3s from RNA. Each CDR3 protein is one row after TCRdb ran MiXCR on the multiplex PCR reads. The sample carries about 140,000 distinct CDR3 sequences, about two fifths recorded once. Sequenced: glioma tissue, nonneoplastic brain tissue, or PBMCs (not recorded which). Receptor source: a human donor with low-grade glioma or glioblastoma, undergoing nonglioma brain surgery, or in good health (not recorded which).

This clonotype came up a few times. The CDR3 region is CATRDGYQPQHF. In DNA, the CDR3 is TGTGCCACCAGAGACGGATATCAGCCCCAGCATTTT. The chain is built from TRBV28 and TRBJ1-5, with no clear D. Trimming shortened V by 10 bases and J by 5 bases, and 12 bases separated the two germline ends. Germline lookup yields CDR1 MDHEN and CDR2 SYDVKM. The CDR3 loop spans 12 amino acids.

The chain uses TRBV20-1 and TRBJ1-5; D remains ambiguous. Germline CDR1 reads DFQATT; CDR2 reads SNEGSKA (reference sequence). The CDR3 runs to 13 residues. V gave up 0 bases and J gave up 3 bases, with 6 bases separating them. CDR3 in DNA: TGCAGTGCTAGAGACAGTATCAATCAGCCCCAGCATTTT. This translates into CSARDSINQPQHF.

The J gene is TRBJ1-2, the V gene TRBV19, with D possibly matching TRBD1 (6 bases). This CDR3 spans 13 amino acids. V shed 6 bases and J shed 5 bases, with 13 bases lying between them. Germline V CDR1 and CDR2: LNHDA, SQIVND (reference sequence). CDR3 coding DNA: TGTGCCAGTAGAGAAGGGACACCTTATGGCTACACCTTC. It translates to CASREGTPYGYTF.

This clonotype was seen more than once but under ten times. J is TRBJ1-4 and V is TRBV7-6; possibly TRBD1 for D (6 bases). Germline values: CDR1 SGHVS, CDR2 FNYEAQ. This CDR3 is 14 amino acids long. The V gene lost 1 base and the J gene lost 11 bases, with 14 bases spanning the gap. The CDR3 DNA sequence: TGTGCCAGCAGCTTAGGTTCGGGACAAACGAAACTGTTTTTT. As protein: CASSLGSGQTKLFF.

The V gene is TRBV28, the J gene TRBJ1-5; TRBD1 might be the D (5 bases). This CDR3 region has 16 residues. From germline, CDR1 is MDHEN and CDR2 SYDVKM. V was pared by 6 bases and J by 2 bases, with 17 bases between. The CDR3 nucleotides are TGTGCCAGCAGCTCCCTCCACACAGGTGGCAATCAGCCCCAGCATTTT. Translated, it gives CASSSLHTGGNQPQHF.

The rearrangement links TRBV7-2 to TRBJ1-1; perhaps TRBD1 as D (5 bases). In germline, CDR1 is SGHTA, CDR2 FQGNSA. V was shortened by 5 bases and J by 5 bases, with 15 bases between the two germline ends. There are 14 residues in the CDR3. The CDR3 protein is CASSTWQGRTEAFF. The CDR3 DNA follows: TGTGCCAGCAGCACCTGGCAGGGACGGACTGAAGCTTTCTTT.

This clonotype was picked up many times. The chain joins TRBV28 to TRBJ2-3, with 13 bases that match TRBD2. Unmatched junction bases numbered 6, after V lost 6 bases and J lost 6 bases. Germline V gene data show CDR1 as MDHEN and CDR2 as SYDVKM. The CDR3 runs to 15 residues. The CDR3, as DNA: TGTGCCAGCAGCCGGACTAGCGGGAGAGTTGATACGCAGTATTTT. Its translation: CASSRTSGRVDTQYF.

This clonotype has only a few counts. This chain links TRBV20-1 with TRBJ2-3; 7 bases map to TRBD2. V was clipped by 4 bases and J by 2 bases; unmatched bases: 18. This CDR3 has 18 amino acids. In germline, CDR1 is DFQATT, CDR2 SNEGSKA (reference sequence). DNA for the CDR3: TGCAGTGCTAACACTTGGGGGGGAACTACCGCCTACACAGATACGCAGTATTTT. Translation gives CSANTWGGTTAYTDTQYF.

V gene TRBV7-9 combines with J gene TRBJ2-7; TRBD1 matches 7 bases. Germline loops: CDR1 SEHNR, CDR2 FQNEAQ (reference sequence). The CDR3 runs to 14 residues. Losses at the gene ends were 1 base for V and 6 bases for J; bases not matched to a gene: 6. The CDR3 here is CASSLDRGSSEQYF. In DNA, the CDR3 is TGTGCCAGCAGCTTAGACAGGGGAAGTAGCGAGCAGTACTTC.

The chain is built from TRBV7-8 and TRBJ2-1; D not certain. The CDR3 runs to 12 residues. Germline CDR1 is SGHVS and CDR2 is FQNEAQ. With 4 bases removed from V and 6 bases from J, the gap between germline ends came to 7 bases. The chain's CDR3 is CASSSRSNEQFF. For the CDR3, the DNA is TGTGCCAGCAGCTCCAGGAGCAATGAGCAGTTCTTC.

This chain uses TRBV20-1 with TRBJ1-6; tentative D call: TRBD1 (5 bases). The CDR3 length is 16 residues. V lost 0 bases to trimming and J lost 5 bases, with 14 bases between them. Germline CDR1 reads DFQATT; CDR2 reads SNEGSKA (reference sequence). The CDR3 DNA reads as TGCAGTGCTAGAGATGGAGGAGGGGTAAATAATTCACCCCTCCACTTT. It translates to CSARDGGGVNNSPLHF.

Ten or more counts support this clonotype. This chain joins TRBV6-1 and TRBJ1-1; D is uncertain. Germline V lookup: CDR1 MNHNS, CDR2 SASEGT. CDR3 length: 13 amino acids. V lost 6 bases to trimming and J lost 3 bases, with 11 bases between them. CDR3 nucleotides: TGTGCCAGCAGGGGCGCGTTTTACACTGAAGCTTTCTTT. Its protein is CASRGAFYTEAFF.

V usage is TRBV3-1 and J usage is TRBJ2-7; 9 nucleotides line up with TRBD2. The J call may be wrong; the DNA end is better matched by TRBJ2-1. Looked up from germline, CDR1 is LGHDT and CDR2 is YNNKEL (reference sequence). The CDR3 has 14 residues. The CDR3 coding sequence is TGTGCCAGCAGCCCAAGCGGGAGGTACAATGAGCAGTTCTTC. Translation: CASSPSGRYNEQFF.

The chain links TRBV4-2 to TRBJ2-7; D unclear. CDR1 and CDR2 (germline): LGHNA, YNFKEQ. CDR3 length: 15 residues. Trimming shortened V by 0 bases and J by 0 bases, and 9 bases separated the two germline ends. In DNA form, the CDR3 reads TGTGCCAGCAGCCAAGATCGAGGAGACTCCTACGAGCAGTACTTC. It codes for CASSQDRGDSYEQYF.

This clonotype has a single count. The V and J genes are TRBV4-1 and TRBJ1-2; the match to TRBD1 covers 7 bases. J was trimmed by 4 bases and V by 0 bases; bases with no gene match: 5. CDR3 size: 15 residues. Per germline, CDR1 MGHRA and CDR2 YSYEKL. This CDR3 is CASSQEGDRIYGYTF. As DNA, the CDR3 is TGCGCCAGCAGCCAAGAGGGGGACAGAATCTATGGCTACACCTTC.

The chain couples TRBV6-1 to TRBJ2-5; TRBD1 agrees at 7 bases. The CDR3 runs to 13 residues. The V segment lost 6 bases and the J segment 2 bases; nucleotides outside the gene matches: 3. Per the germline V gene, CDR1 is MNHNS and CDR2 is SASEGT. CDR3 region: CASRFRGQETQYF. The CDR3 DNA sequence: TGTGCCAGCAGGTTCAGGGGGCAAGAGACCCAGTACTTC.

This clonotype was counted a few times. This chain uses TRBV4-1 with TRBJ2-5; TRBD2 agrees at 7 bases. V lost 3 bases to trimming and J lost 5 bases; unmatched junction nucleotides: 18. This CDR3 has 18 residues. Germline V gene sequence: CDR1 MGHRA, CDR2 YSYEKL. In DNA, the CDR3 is TGCGCCAGCAGCCAGAGGGGTGGGGGAGGGTTCCTCGGGGAGACCCAGTACTTC. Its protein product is CASSQRGGGGFLGETQYF.

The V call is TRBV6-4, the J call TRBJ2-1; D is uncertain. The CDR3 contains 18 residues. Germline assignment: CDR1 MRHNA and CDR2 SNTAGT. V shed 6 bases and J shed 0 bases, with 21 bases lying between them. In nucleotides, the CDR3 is TGTGCCAGCAGCCCCATTTGGATGGAAAATCACTCCTACAATGAGCAGTTCTTC. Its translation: CASSPIWMENHSYNEQFF.

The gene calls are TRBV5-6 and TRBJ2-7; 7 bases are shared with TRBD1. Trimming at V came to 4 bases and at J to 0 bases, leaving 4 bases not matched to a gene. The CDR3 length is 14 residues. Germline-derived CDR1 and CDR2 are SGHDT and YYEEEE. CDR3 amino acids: CASSVRDSSYEQYF. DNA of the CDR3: TGTGCCAGCAGCGTCCGGGACAGCTCCTACGAGCAGTACTTC.

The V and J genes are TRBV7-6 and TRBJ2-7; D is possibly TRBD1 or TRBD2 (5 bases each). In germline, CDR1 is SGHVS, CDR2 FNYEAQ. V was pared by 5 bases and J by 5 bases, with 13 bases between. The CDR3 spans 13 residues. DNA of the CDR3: TGTGCCAGCAGCCTCGAGCAGGGACACGAGCAGTACTTC. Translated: CASSLEQGHEQYF. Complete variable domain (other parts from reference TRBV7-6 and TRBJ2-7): GAGVSQSPRYKVTKRGQDVALRCDPISGHVSLYWYRQALGQGPEFLTYFNYEAQQDKSGLPNDRFSAERPEGSISTLTIQRTEQRDSAMYRCASSLEQGHEQYFGPGTRLTVT.

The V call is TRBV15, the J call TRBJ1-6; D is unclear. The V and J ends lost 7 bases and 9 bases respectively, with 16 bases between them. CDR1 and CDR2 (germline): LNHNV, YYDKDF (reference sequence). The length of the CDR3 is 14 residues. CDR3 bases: TGTGCCACCAATCGCCGCATCGAGGGTTCACCCCTCCACTTT. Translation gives CATNRRIEGSPLHF.

This CDR3 reads CASSQGPTRGGRKETQYF. Here the CDR3 DNA reads TGCGCCAGCAGCCAAGGGCCCACGAGGGGCGGGAGAAAAGAGACCCAGTACTTC. The chain couples TRBV4-1 to TRBJ2-5; 7 bases line up with TRBD2. Germline V gives CDR1 MGHRA, CDR2 YSYEKL. This CDR3 is built from 18 residues. After removal of 1 base from V and 3 bases from J, the junction contained 14 bases not matched to a gene.

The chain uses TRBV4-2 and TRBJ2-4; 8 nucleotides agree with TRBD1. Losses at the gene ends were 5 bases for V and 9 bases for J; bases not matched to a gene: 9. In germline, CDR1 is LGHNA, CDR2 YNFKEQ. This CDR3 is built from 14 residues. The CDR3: CASSLADRGTIQYF. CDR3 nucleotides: TGTGCCAGCAGCTTAGCAGACAGGGGAACCATTCAGTACTTC.

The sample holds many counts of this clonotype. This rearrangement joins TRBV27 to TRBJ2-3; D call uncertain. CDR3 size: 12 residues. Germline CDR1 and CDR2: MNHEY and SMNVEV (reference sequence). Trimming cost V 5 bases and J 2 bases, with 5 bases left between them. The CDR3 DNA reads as TGTGCCAGCAGTCCTCACACAGATACGCAGTATTTT. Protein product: CASSPHTDTQYF.

CDR3 residues: CSARPSTDTQYF. CDR3 nucleotides: TGCAGTGCCCGGCCCAGCACAGATACGCAGTATTTT. The rearrangement uses TRBV20-1 and TRBJ2-3; D remains ambiguous. V was clipped by 6 bases and J by 0 bases, with 7 bases between them. Germline CDR1 reads DFQATT; CDR2 reads SNEGSKA (reference sequence). This CDR3 has 12 amino acids.

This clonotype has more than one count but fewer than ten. CDR3 bases: TGTGCCAGCAGCCCCCCGTTCCGGTCCGCTAGCACAGATACGCAGTATTTT. It is translated as CASSPPFRSASTDTQYF. V gene TRBV7-9 combines with J gene TRBJ2-3; no clear D. CDR1 is SEHNR, CDR2 FQNEAQ, per germline (reference sequence). The CDR3 runs 17 residues. The V end was cut by 5 bases, the J end by 0 bases, with 18 bases between.

DNA of the CDR3: TGCAGTGCTAATTTGGAGGGCCTACCCGCTACGCAGTATTTT. The encoded protein is CSANLEGLPATQYF. The V gene is TRBV20-1, the J gene TRBJ2-3; a possible D gene is TRBD2 (6 bases). V lost 4 bases to trimming and J lost 8 bases, with 19 bases between them. Germline V gene data show CDR1 as DFQATT and CDR2 as SNEGSKA (reference sequence). This CDR3 has 14 residues.

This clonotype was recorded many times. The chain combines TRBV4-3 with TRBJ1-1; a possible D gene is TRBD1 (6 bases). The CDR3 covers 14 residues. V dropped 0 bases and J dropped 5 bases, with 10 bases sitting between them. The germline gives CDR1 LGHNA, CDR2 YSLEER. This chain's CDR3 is CASSQDTGRTEAFF. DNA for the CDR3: TGCGCCAGCAGCCAAGACACAGGGAGGACTGAAGCTTTCTTT.

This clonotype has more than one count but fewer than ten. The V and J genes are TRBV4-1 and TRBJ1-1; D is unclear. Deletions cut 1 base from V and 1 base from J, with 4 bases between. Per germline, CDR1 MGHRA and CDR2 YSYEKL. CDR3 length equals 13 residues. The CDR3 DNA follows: TGCGCCAGCAGCCAAGTAAGGAACACTGAAGCTTTCTTT. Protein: CASSQVRNTEAFF.

The CDR3 here is CASIGQENQPQHF. Here the CDR3 DNA reads TGTGCCAGCATCGGACAGGAAAATCAGCCCCAGCATTTT. The chain couples TRBV19 to TRBJ1-5; 7 bases fit TRBD1. The CDR3 is 13 residues long. The germline V gene has CDR1 LNHDA and CDR2 SQIVND (reference sequence). Trimming cost V 9 bases and J 4 bases; bases outside gene matches: 6.